This TCR beta chain appears in the sequencing data of a study of cytotoxic CD8 clonotypes in ibrutinib-treated CLL (dated by TCRdb to about 2021). For the wider study: The cohort was composed of 11 relapsed/refractory and approximately 16 treatment-naive patients; IGHV unmutated status was identified in under 18 patients. Every sample from remission and from progressive disease was obtained while the patients were still on ibrutinib. Cryopreserved peripheral blood mononuclear cells were obtained prior to treatment, at the time of response, and at either disease progression or sustained remission. Partial responses were observed in roughly 24 patients and complete responses in 2; after a median follow-up of around 68 months, remission was maintained in roughly 15 patients and progression was observed in approximately twelve. Response samples were obtained after a median of approximately twelve months of treatment, with a range of about 6 to 36 months. On average, each sample had 255,043 productive templates and almost 95,000 productive rearrangements. Longitudinal samples were obtainable from about 30% of the 86 participants in the trial.

Concerning this clone itself: What antigen it recognizes has not been identified. No clone much larger than this one lies a single base away; base qualities are absent.

General findings and caveats noted by the study authors: At baseline, clonality was higher than in age-matched healthy donors and showed a strong correlation with circulating CD8+ T-cell counts. Sampling times were not matched between sustained-remission and progressing patients, and lymph node repertoires were not studied. Clonality increased at ibrutinib response, stayed stable in sustained remission, and fell back toward baseline at progression. Public clonotypes were found to be uncommon and were observed to contract or remain stable during treatment; the increase in clonality was shown to reflect expansion of private clonotypes at ibrutinib response.

Each clonotype received, on average, about 9.7x coverage in deep resolution sequencing performed on a MiSeq, where the target depth lay between 1 in 1 million and 1 in 200,000 T cells. The immunoSEQ hsTCRB Kit was used to generate the TCR beta libraries. Regarding the original processing steps: The data were analyzed with ImmunoSEQ Analyzer and ImmunoSEQ Data Assistant, and V, D and J gene assignments followed IMGT definitions. Clonality, which ranges from 0 to 1, was calculated by subtracting the normalized Shannon entropy of productive rearrangement frequencies from one. Only overrepresented clonotypes making up at least 0.05% of the repertoire of each patient were included in the public clonotype analysis. Repertoires from some twelve age-matched healthy donors in immuneACCESS were used as clonality controls. The source is immuneACCESS, and TCRdb retained only in-frame sequences with V and J called. Part of the clones is not carried over; for the studies checked, unresolved V genes explain less than half of this, and the remainder is unexplained. That table supplies the V and J calls and clone size; D and trimming were determined from the DNA. The sample contains about 160,000 clones, about 84% of them found a single time. 4.6% of the sample comes from the top ten.

The label giving this sample's time point can be read as: approximately 25 months on ibrutinib. For TCR beta library preparation, about 2 micrograms of genomic DNA was extracted from cryopreserved PBMCs. Longitudinal blood samples from CLL patients receiving ibrutinib monotherapy were subjected to high-throughput TCR beta sequencing. The patients took part in an open-label, single-center phase 2 trial of ibrutinib monotherapy. The germline V gene provides CDR1 SNHLY and CDR2 FYNNEI. The CDR3 runs 15 amino acids, cysteine and phenylalanine included. The retained sequence is limited to the CDR3, 45 bases, with the frame set at the first base. After removal of 4 bases from V and 3 bases from J, the junction retains 3 bases not matched to a gene.

This sequence uses TRBV2 and TRBJ1-5; TRBD1 aligns with 10 central bases. Specimen: PBMCs, collected after 24 months of ibrutinib treatment. The TCR originated in a human donor with chronic lymphocytic leukemia. The CDR3 region: CASSGGQGLNQPQHF. The DNA sequence reads TGTGCCAGCAGTGGGGGACAGGGGCTCAATCAGCCCCAGCATTTT.